These 22 T cell receptor beta chains share one sample of origin, sequenced in a study of technical replicates of blood from a few donors. Sequenced by immunoSEQ multiplex PCR; TCRdb stores in-frame clones only, minus some. The profile shows 75,000 to 85,000 clones, over 75% of them singletons. Sequencing input: PBMCs. These TCRs come from a human donor in good health. Some clones in this sample may be carry-over from other donors' samples.

The chain carries TRBV2 and TRBJ1-6; 9 bases map to TRBD1. In germline, CDR1 is SNHLY, CDR2 FYNNEI. The CDR3 is made up of 14 amino acids. Trimming at V came to 6 bases and at J to 7 bases, leaving 4 bases not matched to a gene. CDR3 region: CASSYGTGNSPLHF. CDR3 nucleotide sequence: TGTGCCAGCAGCTACGGGACAGGGAATTCACCCCTCCACTTT.

The chain couples TRBV15 to TRBJ2-5; 8 nucleotides agree with TRBD2. Germline V gene sequence: CDR1 LNHNV, CDR2 YYDKDF (reference sequence). The J segment lost 5 bases and the V segment lost 6 bases, leaving 5 bases of the junction unmatched. There are 13 residues in the CDR3. CDR3 sequence reads: CATSPRGAETQYF. The CDR3 DNA sequence: TGTGCCACCAGTCCGCGGGGGGCGGAGACCCAGTACTTC.

The chain combines TRBV19 with TRBJ2-1, with 9 bases fitting TRBD1. V shed 6 bases, J shed 3 bases, and the junction held 6 bases outside the gene matches. The germline V gene has CDR1 LNHDA and CDR2 SQIVND (reference sequence). CDR3 length equals 15 residues. CDR3 amino acids: CASRGTGYGYNEQFF. CDR3 coding DNA: TGTGCCAGTAGGGGGACAGGGTATGGCTACAATGAGCAGTTCTTC.

CDR3 coding DNA: TGTGCCAGCAGAACCAACAGGGGATTAAACACTGAAGCTTTCTTT. Its translation: CASRTNRGLNTEAFF. The chain has TRBV4-2 and TRBJ1-1; 7 bases fit TRBD1. CDR3 length: 15 amino acids. Per the germline V gene, CDR1 is LGHNA and CDR2 is YNFKEQ. V shed 6 bases, J shed 2 bases, and the junction held 9 bases outside the gene matches.

The chain couples TRBV29-1 to TRBJ1-5, with 7 nucleotides matching TRBD1. V lost 6 bases, J lost 0 bases, and 5 bases stayed unmatched. CDR1 is SQVTM and CDR2 is ANQGSEA in the germline V gene. This CDR3 spans 14 amino acids. CDR3 nucleotides: TGCAGCGTGCTACAGGGGAATAGCAATCAGCCCCAGCATTTT. Translating gives CSVLQGNSNQPQHF.

This clone came up once. The chain joins TRBV9 to TRBJ1-2, with D maybe TRBD1 (5 bases). V lost 0 bases to trimming and J lost 9 bases, with 21 bases between them. CDR3 size: 16 residues. Germline V gene data show CDR1 as SGDLS and CDR2 as YYNGEE. CDR3 loop: CASSVASGQAFRRYTF. The CDR3 DNA follows: TGTGCCAGCAGCGTAGCATCCGGACAAGCCTTCCGACGCTACACCTTC.

The rearrangement joins TRBV29-1 to TRBJ2-3; perhaps TRBD2 as D (6 bases). This CDR3 has 15 residues. V lost 6 bases to trimming and J lost 3 bases, with 19 bases between them. Germline CDR1 SQVTM, CDR2 ANQGSEA. The CDR3 DNA sequence: TGCAGCGTCACACGTACAGCAGGAGGGACAGATACGCAGTATTTT. Translating it yields CSVTRTAGGTDTQYF.

The chain uses TRBV7-9 and TRBJ2-4; 7 bases agree with TRBD1. This CDR3 contains 13 residues. Germline values: CDR1 SEHNR, CDR2 FQNEAQ (reference sequence). V shed 5 bases and J 6 bases; nucleotides not matched to a gene: 4. The DNA for the CDR3 is TGTGCCAGCAGCGTAGACAGGGCAAACATTCAGTACTTC. Its translation is CASSVDRANIQYF.

The genes are TRBV7-3 and TRBJ2-3; 9 bases agree with TRBD1. V lost 5 bases and J lost 5; bases outside the gene matches: 5. This CDR3 is 14 amino acids long. Germline CDR1 reads SGHTA; CDR2 reads FQGTGA. The CDR3 sequence: CASSLQGAIDTQYF. CDR3 sequence (DNA): TGTGCCAGCAGCCTACAGGGGGCTATAGATACGCAGTATTTT.

The chain links TRBV7-2 to TRBJ1-1; weak D call: TRBD1 (6 bases). V was cut by 2 bases and J by 0 bases, with 10 bases left in between. Germline assignment: CDR1 SGHTA and CDR2 FQGNSA. This CDR3 region has 15 residues. CDR3 in amino acids: CASSLLQGLNTEAFF. For the CDR3, the DNA is TGTGCCAGCAGCTTATTGCAGGGGCTGAACACTGAAGCTTTCTTT.

This clone has only a few counts. The CDR3 loop is CASRQGVRYEQYF. The CDR3 DNA sequence: TGTGCCAGCAGACAGGGAGTGCGCTACGAGCAGTACTTC. V usage is TRBV27 and J usage is TRBJ2-7; D is perhaps TRBD1 (6 bases). Trimming stripped 6 bases from V and 3 bases from J, with 12 bases between. The germline V gene encodes CDR1 MNHEY and CDR2 SMNVEV (reference sequence). This CDR3 contains 13 residues.

V is TRBV5-4 and J is TRBJ2-7, with 8 bases aligning to TRBD2. Per germline, CDR1 SGHNT and CDR2 YYREEE (reference sequence). The CDR3 runs 16 residues. Trimming took 0 bases from V and 3 from J; bases not matched to a gene: 8. Written as DNA, the CDR3 is TGTGCCAGCAGCTTGGCGGGGGGGCGACAGTTCTACGAGCAGTACTTC. Protein: CASSLAGGRQFYEQYF.

This chain connects TRBV13 to TRBJ2-7; 11 bases align to TRBD2. CDR3 length: 15 residues. Germline assignment: CDR1 PRHDT and CDR2 FYEKMQ (reference sequence). The V gene end was trimmed by 2 bases and the J gene end by 5 bases; junction bases not matched to a gene: 5. This chain's CDR3 is CASSLYLAGGNEQYF. CDR3 nucleotide sequence: TGTGCCAGCAGCTTATATCTAGCGGGGGGCAACGAGCAGTACTTC.

This sequence joins TRBV4-1 and TRBJ2-3; the match to TRBD2 covers 8 bases. Unmatched junction bases numbered 10, after V lost 0 bases and J lost 2 bases. CDR1 MGHRA and CDR2 YSYEKL come from the germline V gene. The CDR3 consists of 18 residues. The CDR3: CASSQEGMRAGDTDTQYF. Written as DNA, the CDR3 is TGCGCCAGCAGCCAAGAGGGAATGAGAGCGGGAGACACAGATACGCAGTATTTT.

This chain joins TRBV30 and TRBJ2-2; D gene ambiguous. This CDR3 is built from 15 residues. Germline V gene sequence: CDR1 GTSNPN, CDR2 SVGIG (reference sequence). V lost 0 bases and J 0 bases, leaving 8 bases between the germline ends. The chain's CDR3 is CAWSVGRSNTGELFF. In DNA form, the CDR3 reads TGTGCCTGGAGTGTTGGCAGATCGAACACCGGGGAGCTGTTTTTT.

The chain links TRBV29-1 to TRBJ2-1; 10 nucleotides agree with TRBD1. This CDR3 region has 14 residues. The germline CDR1 and CDR2 sequences are SQVTM and ANQGSEA. V dropped 6 bases and J dropped 3; count of bases not matched to a gene: 5. The CDR3 coding sequence is TGCAGCGTGGAACGGGACAGGGGCTACAATGAGCAGTTCTTC. It codes for CSVERDRGYNEQFF.

This clone was detected only a few times. The rearrangement joins TRBV4-3 to TRBJ2-7; 10 nucleotides agree with TRBD1. Unmatched junction bases numbered 6, after V lost 0 bases and J lost 7 bases. The CDR3 covers 15 residues. Germline-derived CDR1 and CDR2 are LGHNA and YSLEER. The CDR3 bases are TGCGCCAGCAGCCAAGATCGGGGACAGGGGTGGGAGCAGTACTTC. Encoded protein: CASSQDRGQGWEQYF.

The chain has TRBV28 and TRBJ1-1; TRBD1 might be the D (5 bases). V was trimmed by 7 bases and J by 5 bases, leaving 17 bases between them. The V gene's germline CDR1 is MDHEN and CDR2 SYDVKM. The CDR3 spans 14 residues. CDR3 amino acids: CASNIPGKRTEAFF. Written as DNA, the CDR3 is TGTGCCAGCAATATCCCAGGGAAGAGGACTGAAGCTTTCTTT. Together with reference TRBV28 and TRBJ1-1, the CDR3 gives the full variable domain: DVKVTQSSRYLVKRTGEKVFLECVQDMDHENMFWYRQDPGLGLRLIYFSYDVKMKEKGDIPEGYSVSREKKERFSLILESASTNQTSMYLCASNIPGKRTEAFFGQGTRLTVV.

The chain has TRBV7-9 and TRBJ2-1, with a possible D match to TRBD2 (5 bases). The CDR3 sequence is 16 residues long. V dropped 5 bases and J dropped 8 bases, with 22 bases sitting between them. Germline V gene lookup returns CDR1 SEHNR and CDR2 FQNEAQ (reference sequence). For the CDR3, the DNA is TGTGCCAGCAGCCCGTATGACGGGATTCGTCGGGATGAGCAGTTCTTC. This translates into CASSPYDGIRRDEQFF.

This rearrangement joins TRBV30 to TRBJ2-7; TRBD2 might be the D (5 bases). The V and J ends lost 2 bases and 5 bases respectively, with 19 bases between them. The germline V gene has CDR1 GTSNPN and CDR2 SVGIG (reference sequence). The CDR3 is made up of 15 amino acids. For the CDR3, the DNA is TGTGCCTGGAGTTCGGGCGGGCCTCGCGTGCACGAGCAGTACTTC. Its translation is CAWSSGGPRVHEQYF.

This rearrangement joins TRBV27 to TRBJ1-6, with 9 bases identical to TRBD1. The V segment lost 4 bases and the J segment 10 bases; nucleotides outside the gene matches: 8. The CDR3 loop spans 15 amino acids. From germline, CDR1 is MNHEY and CDR2 SMNVEV (reference sequence). The CDR3 DNA follows: TGTGCCAGCAGTTCAGCCGGGACAGGGCAATCACCCCTCCACTTT. The encoded protein is CASSSAGTGQSPLHF.

The chain couples TRBV4-3 to TRBJ2-5; D call uncertain. There are 13 residues in the CDR3. V dropped 4 bases and J dropped 5 bases, with 11 bases sitting between them. Germline V gives CDR1 LGHNA, CDR2 YSLEER. The CDR3 DNA sequence: TGCGCCAGCAGCCGATCTAGTGAGGAGACCCAGTACTTC. Encoded protein: CASSRSSEETQYF.